This T cell receptor beta chain was sequenced in a study of shared clonotypes between healthy human individuals. Turning to the study itself: Plates per donor: three CD4 naive, three CD4 memory, two CD8 naive, one CD8 memory.

Source study methods: For the immunoSEQ data, sequences were junction-only without quality scores, so filtering differed. Clones were sequenced by immunoSEQ multiplex PCR, and TCRdb holds only the in-frame ones, with some missing. V and J calls and clone size come straight from that table; D and trimming were deduced from the DNA. Here the sample spans about 600,000 clones, about 97% being singletons. CDR3 size: 15 residues. V shed 5 bases and J shed 2 bases, with 15 bases lying between them. CDR1 is MNHEY, CDR2 SVGAGI, per germline. This receptor was identified in a woman aged 30 to 39 in good health. This chain joins TRBV6-5 and TRBJ2-5; D might be TRBD1 or TRBD2, each matching 5 bases. Input material: naive CD4+ T cells sorted from blood. Regarding subset: CD45RA+ positively selected. CDR3 amino acids: CASSPGRSLQETQYF. In DNA, the CDR3 is TGTGCCAGCAGTCCGGGACGGTCACTGCAAGAGACCCAGTACTTC.